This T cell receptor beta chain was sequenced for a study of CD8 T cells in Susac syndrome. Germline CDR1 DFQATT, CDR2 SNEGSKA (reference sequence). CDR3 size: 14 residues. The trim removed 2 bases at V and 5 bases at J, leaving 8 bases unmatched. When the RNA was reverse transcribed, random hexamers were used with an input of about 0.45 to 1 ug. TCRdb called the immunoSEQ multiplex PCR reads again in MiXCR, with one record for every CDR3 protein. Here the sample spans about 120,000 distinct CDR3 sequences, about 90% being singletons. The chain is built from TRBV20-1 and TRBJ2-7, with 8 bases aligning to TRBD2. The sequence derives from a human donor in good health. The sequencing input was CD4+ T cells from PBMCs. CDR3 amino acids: CSARTGTSINEQYF. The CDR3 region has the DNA TGCAGTGCTAGAACCGGGACTAGTATAAACGAGCAGTACTTC.